This T cell receptor beta chain was captured by sequencing in a study of cytomegalovirus exposure and HLA in healthy donors. The overall study: Caucasian-associated ancestry cluster membership applied to over 80% of 300 to 450 genotyped donors.

PCR was performed using 60 Vbeta and 13 Jbeta primers. The repertoire was sequenced with immunoSEQ multiplex PCR; TCRdb's copy has only in-frame clones and lacks some. Its table records approximately 150,000 clones. V shed 5 bases, J shed 11 bases, and the junction held 14 bases outside the gene matches. CDR1 is SEHNR, CDR2 FQNEAQ, per germline (reference sequence). The CDR3 is 14 amino acids. General study points: A previous analysis found most TCR beta V segments productive roughly 87% or roughly 30% of the time.

About this clone: Its specificity is not known.

The receptor comes from a young woman in good health and CMV-seronegative. This chain links TRBV7-9 with TRBJ1-1; 7 bases fit TRBD1. The material sequenced was PBMCs. The CDR3 here is CASSPVLQGKEAFF. CDR3 nucleotides: TGTGCCAGCAGCCCAGTACTACAGGGGAAGGAGGCTTTCTTT.